Below, 19 T cell receptor beta chains from the same sample are listed, as sequenced in a study of cytomegalovirus exposure and HLA in healthy donors. PCR involved 60 Vbeta and 13 Jbeta primers. Assay used: immunoSEQ multiplex PCR; TCRdb lists only in-frame clones, some missing. The data contain approximately 170,000 clones, around 73% of them seen just once; the ten biggest clones take up about 5.4%. Sequencing was carried out using PBMCs. Receptors were obtained from a young woman in good health and CMV-seropositive.

This clone was observed once. The genes are TRBV5-4 and TRBJ2-7; TRBD2 matches at 9 bases. The ends lost 1 base at V and 3 bases at J; junction bases unmatched: 5. Germline CDR1 is SGHNT and CDR2 is YYREEE (reference sequence). The CDR3 extends over 15 amino acids. In DNA, the CDR3 is TGTGCCAGCAGCTTGTCGTTAGCGGGGGTCTACGAGCAGTACTTC. The encoded protein is CASSLSLAGVYEQYF.

The CDR3: CASSPARGAGNEQYF. The CDR3 bases are TGTGCCAGCAGCCCAGCCCGGGGGGCAGGGAACGAGCAGTACTTC. This sequence joins TRBV6-6 and TRBJ2-7; D is possibly TRBD2 (7 bases). This CDR3 comprises 15 residues. CDR1 and CDR2 (germline): MNHNY, SVGAGI (reference sequence). Trimming shortened V by 6 bases and J by 5 bases, and 20 bases separated the two germline ends.

The V and J genes are TRBV9 and TRBJ2-5, with 8 bases that match TRBD1. This CDR3 is built from 14 residues. CDR1 is SGDLS and CDR2 is YYNGEE in the germline V gene. Losses at the gene ends were 4 bases for V and 5 bases for J; bases not matched to a gene: 7. The CDR3 spells CASSRGTGRETQYF. The CDR3 DNA reads TGTGCCAGCAGCAGGGGGACAGGACGGGAGACCCAGTACTTC.

The CDR3 reads CASSIGQGLILPRNEQFF. The CDR3 bases are TGTGCCAGCAGCATTGGACAGGGGCTCATACTCCCGCGCAATGAGCAGTTCTTC. The chain has TRBV5-4 and TRBJ2-1, with TRBD1 matching 9 bases. J was trimmed by 6 bases and V by 4 bases; bases with no gene match: 17. The CDR3 spans 18 residues. Germline-derived CDR1 and CDR2 are SGHNT and YYREEE (reference sequence).

This clone was counted between two and nine times. The rearrangement joins TRBV28 to TRBJ1-2; TRBD1 is a possible D gene (5 bases). The germline gives CDR1 MDHEN, CDR2 SYDVKM. This CDR3 comprises 17 residues. The V gene lost 7 bases and the J gene lost 4 bases, with 25 bases spanning the gap. CDR3 DNA: TGTGCCAGCAACCAGCCAAATCTAGGGGAACTTTTCTATGGCTACACCTTC. Residues: CASNQPNLGELFYGYTF.

The chain employs TRBV4-3 and TRBJ1-3; D remains unclear. CDR3 length equals 17 residues. The V end was cut by 0 bases, the J end by 1 base, with 13 bases between. Germline V CDR1 and CDR2: LGHNA, YSLEER. The CDR3 bases are TGCGCCAGCAGCCAAGATTTTGGTGTCAGTTCTGGAAACACCATATATTTT. Its protein is CASSQDFGVSSGNTIYF.

The rearrangement uses TRBV4-3 and TRBJ2-2; 8 positions agree with TRBD1. Per the germline V gene, CDR1 is LGHNA and CDR2 is YSLEER. The CDR3 has 16 residues. The V segment lost 1 base and the J segment 7 bases; nucleotides outside the gene matches: 8. In DNA form, the CDR3 reads TGCGCCAGCAGCCAAGTGGACAGGGCATCAGGCGGGGAGCTGTTTTTT. Translation: CASSQVDRASGGELFF.

This clone was observed once. The V gene is TRBV4-3, the J gene TRBJ2-1; 7 bases are a match to TRBD2. Germline CDR1 is LGHNA and CDR2 is YSLEER. The CDR3 extends over 15 amino acids. Unmatched junction bases numbered 2, after V lost 3 bases and J lost 0 bases. The CDR3 nucleotides are TGCGCCAGCAGCCAGCGGGGGAGCTCCTACAATGAGCAGTTCTTC. This encodes CASSQRGSSYNEQFF.

The rearrangement joins TRBV5-1 to TRBJ2-5, with 14 bases identical to TRBD2. CDR1 and CDR2 (germline): SGHRS, YFSETQ. The V gene end was trimmed by 0 bases and the J gene end by 4 bases; junction bases not matched to a gene: 8. The CDR3 is 18 residues long. CDR3 residues: CASSLGLAGGLSSETQYF. CDR3 bases: TGCGCCAGCAGCTTGGGACTAGCGGGGGGGTTATCGTCAGAGACCCAGTACTTC.

V is TRBV5-1 and J is TRBJ1-4, with a weak D call TRBD1 (5 bases). Germline CDR1 and CDR2: SGHRS and YFSETQ. Trimming took off 5 bases at V and 6 bases at J, with 17 bases between the two ends. This CDR3 is 15 amino acids long. CDR3 sequence (DNA): TGCGCCAGCAGGAGGACACCCCGGGGGGATGAAAAACTGTTTTTT. It yields the protein CASRRTPRGDEKLFF.

The V gene is TRBV4-3, the J gene TRBJ2-1, with D possibly matching TRBD2 (6 bases). The CDR3 is 14 amino acids. The germline CDR1 and CDR2 sequences are LGHNA and YSLEER. V shed 6 bases and J shed 0 bases, with 9 bases lying between them. As DNA, the CDR3 is TGCGCCAGCAGTCATAGCGGCTCCTACAATGAGCAGTTCTTC. Residues: CASSHSGSYNEQFF.

This chain connects TRBV19 to TRBJ2-1; D is unclear. The V and J ends lost 5 bases and 0 bases respectively, with 14 bases between them. This CDR3 region has 16 residues. Germline-derived CDR1 and CDR2 are LNHDA and SQIVND (reference sequence). CDR3 bases: TGTGCCAGTAGTTCCACAAGGTGGAGCTCCTACAATGAGCAGTTCTTC. Translation gives CASSSTRWSSYNEQFF.

The chain combines TRBV4-1 with TRBJ2-6, with unresolved D. The CDR3 has 14 amino acids. Germline V CDR1 and CDR2: MGHRA, YSYEKL. Trimming removed 1 base from V and 5 bases from J, with 6 bases in between. For the CDR3, the DNA is TGCGCCAGCAGCCAAGGTCTTAGGGCCAACGTCCTGACTTTC. It encodes CASSQGLRANVLTF.

This rearrangement joins TRBV14 to TRBJ1-2; D unresolved. Trimming left V 2 bases short and J 6 bases short, with 7 bases between. Per germline, CDR1 SGHDN and CDR2 FVKESK. The CDR3 consists of 12 residues. The CDR3 DNA reads as TGTGCCAGCAGCCAAAGCCAGGATGGCTACACCTTC. This translates into CASSQSQDGYTF.

This chain connects TRBV7-2 to TRBJ2-1; TRBD2 agrees at 7 bases. This CDR3 is built from 17 residues. The germline CDR1 and CDR2 sequences are SGHTA and FQGNSA. Trimming at V came to 2 bases and at J to 3 bases, leaving 10 bases not matched to a gene. The CDR3 loop is CASSLYLTGGYYNEQFF. CDR3 coding DNA: TGTGCCAGCAGCTTATATTTAACCGGGGGGTACTACAATGAGCAGTTCTTC.

The chain uses TRBV6-5 and TRBJ1-2; D is perhaps TRBD1 (5 bases). The germline CDR1 and CDR2 sequences are MNHEY and SVGAGI. The CDR3 is 13 amino acids. Trimming cost V 4 bases and J 2 bases, with 8 bases left between them. The CDR3 nucleotides read TGTGCCAGCAGTTTTCAGGGAAACTATGGCTACACCTTC. It codes for CASSFQGNYGYTF.

V and J are TRBV5-6 and TRBJ1-4; a weak D match, TRBD1 (6 bases). The CDR3 spans 12 residues. Germline assignment: CDR1 SGHDT and CDR2 YYEEEE. Trimming left V 7 bases short and J 8 bases short, with 12 bases between. CDR3 region: CASEGQGEKLFF. The CDR3 bases are TGTGCCAGCGAGGGGCAGGGGGAAAAACTGTTTTTT.

The chain has TRBV4-3 and TRBJ2-1, with 8 bases lining up with TRBD2. CDR3 size: 18 residues. V was pared by 0 bases and J by 1 base, with 8 bases of the junction left unmatched. Germline values: CDR1 LGHNA, CDR2 YSLEER. CDR3 loop: CASSQDLNSGVSYNEQFF. DNA for the CDR3: TGCGCCAGCAGCCAAGATCTGAATAGCGGGGTGTCCTACAATGAGCAGTTCTTC.

V and J are TRBV5-5 and TRBJ1-5; no clear D gene. The CDR3 has 14 residues. V lost 2 bases and J lost 8, with 14 bases in between. Germline V gives CDR1 SGHKS, CDR2 YYEKEE (reference sequence). The CDR3 reads CASSFTARGEPQHF. CDR3 DNA sequence: TGTGCCAGCAGCTTCACTGCTCGGGGAGAGCCCCAGCATTTT.